The 10 T cell receptor beta chains presented below share a single source sample, sequenced in a study of beta chain features in type 1 diabetes. Study-wide findings and caveats: Shorter TCRB CDR3s, moderately but significantly so, were found in Type 1 diabetes patients in all four CD4+ subsets.

All of the isolated RNA was reverse transcribed, so expressed TCRB transcripts were sequenced. TCRdb keeps only in-frame clones here, not all; method: immunoSEQ multiplex PCR. This sample yields roughly 180,000 clones, of which 6.5% to 8.5% are seen a single time; 0.5% belongs to the top ten. The antigens these receptors bind are not known. The specimen sequenced was central memory CD4+ T cells from blood. These receptors all come from a man in his late teens or twenties with type 1 diabetes.

This chain connects TRBV28 to TRBJ2-3; 10 positions match TRBD2. Per the germline V gene, CDR1 is MDHEN and CDR2 is SYDVKM. The CDR3 extends over 16 amino acids. V gave up 2 bases and J gave up 2 bases; unmatched junction bases: 4. CDR3 amino acids: CASSLDLAGVTDTQYF. CDR3 bases: TGTGCCAGCAGTTTAGACCTAGCGGGAGTCACAGATACGCAGTATTTT.

This clone has at least ten counts. The chain carries TRBV5-1 and TRBJ2-1; 13 nucleotides agree with TRBD2. Germline loops: CDR1 SGHRS, CDR2 YFSETQ. The CDR3 runs to 17 residues. J lost 9 bases, V lost 0 bases, and 9 bases had no gene match. The CDR3: CASSLGPLAGGLGEQFF. The DNA for the CDR3 is TGCGCCAGCAGCTTGGGTCCACTAGCGGGGGGGCTTGGTGAGCAGTTCTTC.

This chain uses TRBV11-2 with TRBJ2-7; the D gene is possibly TRBD2 (7 bases). The CDR3 sequence is 14 residues long. Trimming shortened V by 8 bases and J by 0 bases, and 14 bases separated the two germline ends. Germline V CDR1 and CDR2: SGHAT, FQNNGV. The CDR3 DNA reads TGTGCCAGCTTTGAGGGGGGGACCTCCTACGAGCAGTACTTC. Translating it yields CASFEGGTSYEQYF.

A remark on this clone: Germline and junction disagree at one end, which may indicate a read error. The rearrangement links TRBV15 to TRBJ2-3, with TRBD2 as a possible D gene (6 bases). The CDR3 runs to 15 residues. Germline values: CDR1 LNHNV, CDR2 YYDKDF (reference sequence). The DNA for the CDR3 is TGTGCCACCAGCAGAGATACCACTAGCACACATACGCAGTATTTT. As protein: CATSRDTTSTHTQYF.

This clone was counted a few times. This chain joins TRBV4-2 and TRBJ1-1; 7 bases agree with TRBD1. With 3 bases clipped from V and 0 bases from J, the junction kept 1 base outside the gene matches. The CDR3 spans 14 residues. The germline V gene encodes CDR1 LGHNA and CDR2 YNFKEQ. The DNA of the CDR3 is TGTGCCAGCAGCCACGGGACAGTGAACACTGAAGCTTTCTTT. Its translation: CASSHGTVNTEAFF.

The chain carries TRBV9 and TRBJ2-3; D ambiguous. This CDR3 has 16 amino acids. Germline CDR1 SGDLS, CDR2 YYNGEE. V was pared by 0 bases and J by 0 bases, with 11 bases between. The CDR3 coding sequence is TGTGCCAGCAGCGTAGGCAACGGGTTCAGCACAGATACGCAGTATTTT. Translation gives CASSVGNGFSTDTQYF.

V is TRBV29-1 and J is TRBJ2-7; 7 bases agree with TRBD1. The CDR3 consists of 13 residues. J lost 3 bases, V lost 7 bases, and 9 bases had no gene match. Germline V gene data show CDR1 as SQVTM and CDR2 as ANQGSEA. The CDR3 loop is CSGGTGQNYEQYF. The CDR3 coding sequence is TGCAGCGGTGGAACGGGACAGAACTACGAGCAGTACTTC.

This clone was seen more than once but under ten times. V and J are TRBV7-2 and TRBJ1-4; D not certain. The V gene lost 5 bases and the J gene lost 0 bases, with 10 bases spanning the gap. Germline V gene lookup returns CDR1 SGHTA and CDR2 FQGNSA. The CDR3 extends over 15 amino acids. As DNA, the CDR3 is TGTGCCAGCAGCCCTCAGGTCGCAACTAATGAAAAACTGTTTTTT. Amino acids: CASSPQVATNEKLFF. The full variable domain, rest sourced from reference TRBV7-2 and TRBJ1-4, is GAGVSQSPSNKVTEKGKDVELRCDPISGHTALYWYRQSLGQGLEFLIYFQGNSAPDKSGLPSDRFSAERTGGSVSTLTIQRTQQEDSAVYLCASSPQVATNEKLFFGSGTQLSVL.

V gene TRBV7-2 combines with J gene TRBJ2-7; tentatively, D is TRBD2 (5 bases). Germline CDR1 and CDR2: SGHTA and FQGNSA. This CDR3 comprises 13 residues. Trimming left V 8 bases short and J 1 base short, with 12 bases between. CDR3 protein: CASHTTNSYEQYF. As DNA, the CDR3 is TGTGCCAGCCACACGACTAATTCCTACGAGCAGTACTTC. The full variable domain, in which reference TRBV7-2 and TRBJ2-7 provide the parts outside the CDR3, is GAGVSQSPSNKVTEKGKDVELRCDPISGHTALYWYRQSLGQGLEFLIYFQGNSAPDKSGLPSDRFSAERTGGSVSTLTIQRTQQEDSAVYLCASHTTNSYEQYFGPGTRLTVT.

A few counts support this clone. CDR3 bases: TGCAGCGTTGGAACAGGTTATGGCTACACCTTC. Encoded protein: CSVGTGYGYTF. The chain carries TRBV29-1 and TRBJ1-2, with D possibly being TRBD1 (5 bases). CDR3 length equals 11 residues. CDR1 is SQVTM, CDR2 ANQGSEA, per germline. The ends were cut back, 4 bases at V and 5 bases at J, with 8 bases in the middle.